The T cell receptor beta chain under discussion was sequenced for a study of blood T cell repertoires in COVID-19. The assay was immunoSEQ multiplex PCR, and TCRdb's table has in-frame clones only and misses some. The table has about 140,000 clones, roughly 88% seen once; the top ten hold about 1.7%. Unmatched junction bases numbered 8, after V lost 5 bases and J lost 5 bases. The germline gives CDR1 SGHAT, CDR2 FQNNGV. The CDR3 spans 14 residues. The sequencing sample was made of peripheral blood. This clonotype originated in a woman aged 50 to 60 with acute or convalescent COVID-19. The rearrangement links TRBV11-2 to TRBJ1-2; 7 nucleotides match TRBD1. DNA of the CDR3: TGTGCCAGCAGCGCGACAGGGCCAGGGTATGGCTACACCTTC. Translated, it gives CASSATGPGYGYTF. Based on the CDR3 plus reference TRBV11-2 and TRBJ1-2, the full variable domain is EAGVAQSPRYKIIEKRQSVAFWCNPISGHATLYWYQQILGQGPKLLIQFQNNGVVDDSQLPKDRFSAERLKGVDSTLKIQPAKLEDSAVYLCASSATGPGYGYTFGSGTRLTVV.